Listed below are T cell receptor beta chains from one sample, sequenced in a study of radiation and T cells in renal cell carcinoma. Profiled with immunoSEQ multiplex PCR; TCRdb holds only in-frame clones, not every one. The sample records 130,000 or so clones, roughly 80% being singletons. Sequencing used blood, obtained from a patient whose treatment included radiotherapy and nephrectomy. These receptors were collected from a woman in her forties or fifties with renal cell carcinoma. The CDR3 runs from the conserved cysteine through the conserved F or W. D genes are given only for firm matches. Expanded clones get a size class; other rows say once, few or many, or leave the size out.

>-|once|TRBV10-3|TRBJ1-1
TGTGCCATCAGTGAAGGGCGATGGAACACTGAAGCTTTCTTT
CAISEGRWNTEAFF
>TRBD1|once|TRBV6-5|TRBJ2-4
TGTGCCAGCAGCCACCGGGACAGAGGCATTCAGTACTTC
CASSHRDRGIQYF
>-|-|TRBV5-5|TRBJ2-7
TGTGCCAGCAGCTTGGGGCTAGCGAACTACGAGCAGTACTTC
CASSLGLANYEQYF
>-|-|TRBV7-2|TRBJ2-2
TGTGCCAGCAGCTTACCCGGGACCGGGGAGCTGTTTTTT
CASSLPGTGELFF
>TRBD1|-|TRBV9|TRBJ2-1
TGTGCCAGCAGCGTCCGATTTGCGTGGACAGGGTCTGAGGAGCAGTTCTTC
CASSVRFAWTGSEEQFF
>-|-|TRBV25-1|TRBJ1-2
TGTGCCAGCCGTTCCCGGGTAAACTATGGCTACACCTTC
CASRSRVNYGYTF
>-|few|TRBV18|TRBJ2-5
TGTGCCAGCTCACCCCCAACCCTACAAGAGACCCAGTACTTC
CASSPPTLQETQYF
>-|-|TRBV6-5|TRBJ2-7
TGTGCCAGCAGATCTGCAGTAAGCAGCTCCTACGAGCAGTACTTC
CASRSAVSSSYEQYF
>-|-|TRBV20-1|TRBJ2-7
TGCAGTGCGAGGACTTACTACGAGCAGTACTTC
CSARTYYEQYF
>TRBD1|-|TRBV9|TRBJ1-5
TGTGCCAGCAGCGTCACAGGGGGCGCGAACCAGCCCCAGCATTTT
CASSVTGGANQPQHF
>-|-|TRBV6-1|TRBJ2-2
TGTGCCAGCAGAACGGGGGCCGGGGAGCTGTTTTTT
CASRTGAGELFF
>-|-|TRBV5-1|TRBJ2-2
TGCGCCAGCAGCCTGCTGACGGAGAACACCGGGGAGCTGTTTTTT
CASSLLTENTGELFF
>-|-|TRBV28|TRBJ1-2
TGTGCCCTCGGGGGGGGTGACTACTATGGCTACACCTTC
CALGGGDYYGYTF
>TRBD2|-|TRBV4-1|TRBJ2-7
TGCGCCAGCAGCCAAGATAGCGGGGAGCAGTACTTC
CASSQDSGEQYF
>-|few|TRBV30|TRBJ1-5
TGTGCCTGGAGCGTAACGGATAGCAATCAGCCCCAGCATTTT
CAWSVTDSNQPQHF
>TRBD1|-|TRBV5-6|TRBJ1-5
TGTGCCAGCAGCCGGGGGGACAGGGAACCTTATAGCAATCAGCCCCAGCATTTT
CASSRGDREPYSNQPQHF
>-|once|TRBV7-8|TRBJ2-5
TGTGCCAGCAGCTTAGCGCGAGGTAGACAAGAGACCCAGTACTTC
CASSLARGRQETQYF
>-|-|TRBV19|TRBJ2-1
TGTGCCACCATCCCGGGGCACAACCGGTACCTTCAATACAATGAGCAGTTCTTC
CATIPGHNRYLQYNEQFF
>-|-|TRBV7-9|TRBJ2-2
TGTGCCAGCAGCTTCTCGACACCCGGGGAGCTGTTTTTT
CASSFSTPGELFF
>TRBD1|-|TRBV27|TRBJ1-1
TGTGCCAGCAGTTTCGGGACAGCCATGAACACTGAAGCTTTCTTT
CASSFGTAMNTEAFF
>-|-|TRBV4-3|TRBJ1-5
TGCGCCAGCAGCCAAGATATTGGCAAATATCAGCCCCAGCATTTT
CASSQDIGKYQPQHF
>-|-|TRBV19|TRBJ2-7
TGTGCCAGTAGCGCCCGTGACGGGTACGAGCAGTACTTC
CASSARDGYEQYF
>-|-|TRBV7-7|TRBJ1-5
TGTGCTAGCAGCTTAGAAGTCCGTTACAATCAGCCCCAGCATTTT
CASSLEVRYNQPQHF
>-|-|TRBV5-4|TRBJ2-7
TGTGCCAGCAGCTTGGGTGACTATGGGGACCCCTACGAGCAGTACTTC
CASSLGDYGDPYEQYF
>-|-|TRBV10-3|TRBJ2-1
TGTGCCATCAGTGGGAGCGGTCCCGATACGAGTGAGCAGTTCTTC
CAISGSGPDTSEQFF
>-|once|TRBV7-8|TRBJ2-7
TGTGCCAGCAGCTTAGCGAGAGGGAGCTACGAGCAGTACTTC
CASSLARGSYEQYF
>-|once|TRBV7-7|TRBJ2-5
TGTGCCAGCAGCCCTCGGGACCCTCAAGAGACCCAGTACTTC
CASSPRDPQETQYF
>TRBD1|-|TRBV6-5|TRBJ1-4
TGTGCCAGCAGTACCGGGACAGTTGGTAATGAAAAACTGTTTTTT
CASSTGTVGNEKLFF
>-|-|TRBV7-2|TRBJ1-1
TGTGCCAGCAGCTTAGGGGTTGCGAACACTGAAGCTTTCTTT
CASSLGVANTEAFF
>-|-|TRBV2|TRBJ2-1
TGTGCCACTAAAGGACAGTGGGTGTACAATGAGCAGTTCTTC
CATKGQWVYNEQFF
>-|few|TRBV10-3|TRBJ1-6
TGTGCCATCGACATCTACTCCTATAATTCACCCCTCCACTTT
CAIDIYSYNSPLHF
>TRBD2|-|TRBV5-1|TRBJ2-5
TGCGCCAGCAGCTTGTCGGGGGGGAGTCAAGAGACCCAGTACTTC
CASSLSGGSQETQYF